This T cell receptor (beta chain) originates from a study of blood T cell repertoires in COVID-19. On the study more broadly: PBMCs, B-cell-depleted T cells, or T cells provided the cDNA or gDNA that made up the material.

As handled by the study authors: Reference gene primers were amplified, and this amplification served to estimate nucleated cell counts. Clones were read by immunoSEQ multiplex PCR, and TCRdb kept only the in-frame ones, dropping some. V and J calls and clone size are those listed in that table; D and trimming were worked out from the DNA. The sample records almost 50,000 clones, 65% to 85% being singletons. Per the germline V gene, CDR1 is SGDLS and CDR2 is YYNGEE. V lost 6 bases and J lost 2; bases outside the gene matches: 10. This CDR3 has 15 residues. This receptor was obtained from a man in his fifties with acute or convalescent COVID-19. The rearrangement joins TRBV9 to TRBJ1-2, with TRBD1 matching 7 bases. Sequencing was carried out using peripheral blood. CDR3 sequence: CASTSYSGGNYGYTF. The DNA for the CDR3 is TGTGCCAGCACGAGCTACTCAGGGGGAAACTATGGCTACACCTTC.